This TCR beta chain came from a study of OX40 agonist ivuxolimab in advanced cancers. Study information: Across the patients, intravenous ivuxolimab was delivered every 2 weeks at 0.01 to 10 mg/kg. Study-wide results and caveats: The work left the antigen specificity of expanded peripheral T cells undetermined. CD8+ T cells showed, on average, more clonal expansion than CD4+ cells.

About this clone: The antigen is not known.

TCRdb's table, derived via immunoSEQ multiplex PCR, lists solely in-frame clones and lacks some. Among fewer than 110,000 clones, around 90% were seen once, and the ten largest hold 1.2%. Germline V gene sequence: CDR1 SGHTA, CDR2 FQGNSA. V lost 1 base, J lost 7 bases, and 4 bases stayed unmatched. The CDR3 runs 14 residues. This chain joins TRBV7-2 and TRBJ2-1; TRBD2 agrees at 7 bases. The receptor's source is an adult with an advanced solid tumor such as melanoma, head and neck, liver or kidney cancer. Specimen: CD4+ or CD8+ T cells sorted from blood, collected in a trial of the OX40 agonist ivuxolimab. The CDR3, as DNA: TGTGCCAGCAGCTTAGGCGGGAGTGGGAATGAGCAGTTCTTC. Translated, it gives CASSLGGSGNEQFF.